The clone carrying this T cell receptor (beta chain) came up many times. This specimen comes from a study of T cells after yellow fever vaccination. The V end was cut by 1 base, the J end by 4 bases, with 6 bases between. The CDR3 length is 13 residues. Germline lookup yields CDR1 SGHRS and CDR2 YFSETQ. One entry per CDR3 protein results from TCRdb running MiXCR on the 5' RACE reads. The sample comprises about 320,000 distinct CDR3 sequences, around 6.8% of which are singletons, and over 15% rests with the top ten. This TCR derives from a young man who received the YFV17D yellow fever vaccine. Material: PBMCs, obtained more than 35 days after the first yellow fever vaccination. This sequence joins TRBV5-1 and TRBJ2-1; D unresolved. The CDR3 here is CASSLNGYNEQFF. DNA of the CDR3: TGCGCCAGCAGCTTGAATGGGTACAATGAGCAGTTCTTC.